The 5 T cell receptor beta chains below all came from one sample that was sequenced in a study of cytomegalovirus exposure and HLA in healthy donors. The PCR was carried out with 60 Vbeta primers and 13 Jbeta primers. The protocol was immunoSEQ multiplex PCR, while the TCRdb copy is restricted to in-frame clones and leaves out a portion. The table has under 150,000 clones, around 70% seen once. Sequenced input: PBMCs. These receptors originate from a woman aged 55-75 years in good health and CMV-seropositive.

This clone was observed a handful of times. This sample also contains other DNA sequences that code for the same CDR3. The chain has TRBV5-8 and TRBJ1-1; tentative D call: TRBD1 (5 bases). CDR3 length: 14 residues. V was shortened by 1 base and J by 0 bases, with 7 bases between the two germline ends. Germline CDR1 SGHTS, CDR2 YDEGEE. CDR3 sequence reads: CASSLYRLNTEAFF. The CDR3 DNA sequence: TGTGCCAGCAGCTTGTACAGGTTGAACACTGAAGCTTTCTTT.

This clone was observed a few times. The V call is TRBV18, the J call TRBJ2-5, with D tentatively TRBD2 (5 bases). Trimming took off 4 bases at V and 1 base at J, with 13 bases between the two ends. The CDR3 consists of 15 residues. Germline loops: CDR1 KGHSH, CDR2 LQKENI. This CDR3 reads CASSRTAVAQETQYF. CDR3 sequence (DNA): TGTGCCAGCTCACGTACAGCGGTGGCCCAAGAGACCCAGTACTTC.

The V and J genes are TRBV5-1 and TRBJ1-2, with D possibly being TRBD1 (5 bases). Germline values: CDR1 SGHRS, CDR2 YFSETQ. The V end lost 4 bases, the J end lost 7 bases, and 17 bases lay between the germline ends. The CDR3 covers 14 residues. CDR3 nucleotides: TGCGCCAGCAGCCTCCGTATCTCGGGGGGTGGCTACACCTTC. Translation gives CASSLRISGGGYTF.

V gene TRBV18 combines with J gene TRBJ1-3; maybe TRBD1 (6 bases). The CDR3 runs to 20 residues. The germline gives CDR1 KGHSH, CDR2 LQKENI. V lost 1 base to trimming and J lost 0 bases, with 22 bases between them. CDR3 sequence reads: CASSPQRTDLKADSGNTIYF. In nucleotides, the CDR3 is TGTGCCAGCTCACCACAACGGACAGACCTAAAGGCCGACTCTGGAAACACCATATATTTT. Complete variable domain (other parts from reference TRBV18 and TRBJ1-3): NAGVMQNPRHLVRRRGQEARLRCSPMKGHSHVYWYRQLPEEGLKFMVYLQKENIIDESGMPKERFSAEFPKEGPSILRIQQVVRGDSAAYFCASSPQRTDLKADSGNTIYFGEGSWLTVV.

On this clone: The same CDR3 can be traced to other DNA sequences in this sample. The rearrangement links TRBV4-1 to TRBJ2-1, with 13 bases fitting TRBD2. Germline-derived CDR1 and CDR2 are MGHRA and YSYEKL. The V gene end was trimmed by 4 bases and the J gene end by 9 bases; junction bases not matched to a gene: 6. The CDR3 loop spans 15 amino acids. The CDR3 bases are TGCGCCAGCAGCCCTACTAGCGGGGGGGCGGGTGAGCAGTTCTTC. Its protein product is CASSPTSGGAGEQFF.